This entry lists 6 T cell receptor beta chains sequenced from one sample in a study of CD4 and CD8 cells across lung adenocarcinoma regions. One entry per CDR3 protein, called by TCRdb with MiXCR from the PCR reads. This sample has roughly 13,000 distinct CDR3 sequences, with just under 45% found just once. The source material was CD4+ T cells from the center of a lung tumor. These receptor sequences come from a male donor with lung adenocarcinoma. The CD4 and CD8 labels of this study may be unreliable.

V usage is TRBV10-3 and J usage is TRBJ2-1; D not resolved. The J call may be mistaken, given a closer DNA end match to TRBJ2-7. The CDR3 spans 11 residues. Germline V gene lookup returns CDR1 ENHRY and CDR2 SYGVKD. CDR3 amino acids: CAISEGNEQYF. In nucleotides, the CDR3 is TGTGCCATCAGTGAGGGGAACGAGCAGTACTTC.

The rearrangement links TRBV6-1 to TRBJ2-5; D may be TRBD2 (5 bases). The CDR3 length is 10 residues. The germline V gene encodes CDR1 MNHNS and CDR2 SASEGT. V lost 6 bases, J lost 11 bases, and 10 bases lay in between. CDR3 nucleotides: TGTGCCAGCAGCGAGGGAGAGCAGTACTTC. It translates to CASSEGEQYF.

The genes are TRBV6-1 and TRBJ2-4; the D gene is possibly TRBD1 (6 bases). The J call may be faulty, since TRBJ2-7 better matches the DNA end. CDR3 size: 12 residues. The V gene's germline CDR1 is MNHNS and CDR2 SASEGT. For the CDR3, the DNA is TGTGCCAGCAGCGACAGGTCCTACGAGCAGTACTTC. As protein: CASSDRSYEQYF.

The chain joins TRBV12-3 or TRBV12-4 to TRBJ1-4, with D tentatively TRBD1 (5 bases). V was pared by 1 base and J by 9 bases, with 9 bases between. The CDR3 has 13 residues. The CDR3 region is CASSLGDPQKLFF. The CDR3 bases are TGTGCCAGCAGTTTAGGGGACCCCCAAAAACTGTTTTTT.

Ten or more counts support this clonotype. The rearrangement links TRBV27 to TRBJ2-1; D not resolved. This CDR3 region has 13 residues. CDR1 is MNHEY and CDR2 is SMNVEV in the germline V gene (reference sequence). Trimming took 5 bases from V and 6 from J, leaving 11 bases between them. The CDR3 reads CASSITRFNEQFF. The CDR3 DNA follows: TGTGCCAGCAGTATCACTCGTTTCAATGAGCAGTTCTTC.

This clonotype was recorded many times. The germline gene is not matched at one end of the junction; a read error may be the cause. This chain uses TRBV11-2 with TRBJ2-1, with 9 bases fitting TRBD2. The CDR3 totals 11 residues. CDR1 is SGHAT, CDR2 FQNNGV, per germline. CDR3 sequence reads: CASSSGLALYF. As DNA, the CDR3 is TGTGCCAGCAGCTCCGGACTAGCGCTGTACTTC.